The clone carrying this T cell receptor beta chain was observed at least ten times. Its matching antigen is unknown. The data originate from a study of T cells after yellow fever vaccination. Synthesis of TCR cDNA relied on 5'RACE template switching, which attached a universal primer site and UMIs. From the 5' RACE reads, TCRdb called clonotypes with MiXCR, one entry per CDR3 protein. Here the sample spans tens of thousands of distinct CDR3 sequences, 7.4% being singletons. Germline V lookup: CDR1 SQVTM, CDR2 ANQGSEA. The V and J ends lost 2 bases and 0 bases respectively, with 14 bases between them. The CDR3 has 15 residues. Study-wide results and caveats: Subsequent to the booster, the majority of primary-vaccination clones reappeared (96% CD4, roughly 90% CD8).

This chain links TRBV29-1 with TRBJ2-7, with D possibly being TRBD1 (6 bases). The sequence was obtained from a man in his thirties or forties who received the YFV17D yellow fever vaccine. The sequenced sample was CD8+ T cells sorted from PBMCs, obtained 15 days after the yellow fever booster vaccination. DNA of the CDR3: TGCAGCGTTGAATCCCCTTTGGGACACTCCTACGAGCAGTACTTC. Protein sequence: CSVESPLGHSYEQYF.